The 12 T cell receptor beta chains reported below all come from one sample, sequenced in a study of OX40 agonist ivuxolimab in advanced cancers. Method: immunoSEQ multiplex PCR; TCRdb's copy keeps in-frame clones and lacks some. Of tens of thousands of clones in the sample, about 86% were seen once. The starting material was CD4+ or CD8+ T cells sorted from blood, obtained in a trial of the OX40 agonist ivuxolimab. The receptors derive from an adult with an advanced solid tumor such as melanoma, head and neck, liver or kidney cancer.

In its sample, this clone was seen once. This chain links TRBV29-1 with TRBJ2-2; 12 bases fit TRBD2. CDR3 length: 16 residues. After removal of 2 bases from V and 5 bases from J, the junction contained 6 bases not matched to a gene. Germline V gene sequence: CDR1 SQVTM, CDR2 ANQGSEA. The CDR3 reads CSVERLAGGRTGELFF. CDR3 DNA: TGCAGCGTTGAAAGGCTAGCGGGAGGGCGAACCGGGGAGCTGTTTTTT.

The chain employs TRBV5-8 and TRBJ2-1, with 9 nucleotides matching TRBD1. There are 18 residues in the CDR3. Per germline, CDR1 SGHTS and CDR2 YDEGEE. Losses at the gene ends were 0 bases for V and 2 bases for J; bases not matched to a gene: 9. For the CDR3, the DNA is TGTGCCAGCAGCTTGGGTTTATCCGGGACAGGGCCCTACAATGAGCAGTTCTTC. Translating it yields CASSLGLSGTGPYNEQFF.

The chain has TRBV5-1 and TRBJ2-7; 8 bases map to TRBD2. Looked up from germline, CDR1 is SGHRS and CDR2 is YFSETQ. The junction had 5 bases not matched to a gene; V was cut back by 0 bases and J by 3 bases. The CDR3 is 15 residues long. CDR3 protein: CASSLDGSGNYEQYF. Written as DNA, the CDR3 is TGCGCCAGCAGCTTGGACGGTAGCGGGAACTACGAGCAGTACTTC.

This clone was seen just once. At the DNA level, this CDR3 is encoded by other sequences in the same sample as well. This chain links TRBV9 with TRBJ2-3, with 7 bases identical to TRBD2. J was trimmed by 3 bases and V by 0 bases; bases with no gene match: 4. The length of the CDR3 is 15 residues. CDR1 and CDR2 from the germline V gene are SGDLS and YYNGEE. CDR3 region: CASSVVGGSTDTQYF. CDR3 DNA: TGTGCCAGCAGCGTAGTCGGCGGGAGTACAGATACGCAGTATTTT.

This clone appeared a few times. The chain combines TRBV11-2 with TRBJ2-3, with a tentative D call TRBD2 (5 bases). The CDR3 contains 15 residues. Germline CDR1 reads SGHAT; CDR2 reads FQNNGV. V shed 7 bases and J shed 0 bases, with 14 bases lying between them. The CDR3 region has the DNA TGTGCCAGCACCATTAGCGTATTGAGCACAGATACGCAGTATTTT. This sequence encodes CASTISVLSTDTQYF.

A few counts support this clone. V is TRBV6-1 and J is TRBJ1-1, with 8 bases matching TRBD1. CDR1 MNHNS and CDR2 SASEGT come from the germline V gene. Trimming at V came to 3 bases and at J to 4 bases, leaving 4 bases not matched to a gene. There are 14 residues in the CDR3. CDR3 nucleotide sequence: TGTGCCAGCAGTGACAGGGGGCGGATCACTGAAGCTTTCTTT. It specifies CASSDRGRITEAFF.

Here the CDR3 DNA reads TGTGCCAGCAGTGAAGCGGGGGGCACCCCCCGGACCCAGTACTTC. Translated: CASSEAGGTPRTQYF. The rearrangement uses TRBV2 and TRBJ2-5, with D possibly being TRBD1 or TRBD2 (6 bases each). Per germline, CDR1 SNHLY and CDR2 FYNNEI. The length of the CDR3 is 15 residues. V lost 0 bases, J lost 7 bases, and 15 bases lay in between.

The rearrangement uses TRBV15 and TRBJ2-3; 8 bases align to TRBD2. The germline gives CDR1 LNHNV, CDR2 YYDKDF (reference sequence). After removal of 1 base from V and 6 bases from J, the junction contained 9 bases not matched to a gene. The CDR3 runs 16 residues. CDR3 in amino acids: CATSRGWSGRRDTQYF. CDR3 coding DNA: TGTGCCACCAGCAGAGGTTGGAGCGGGAGAAGGGATACGCAGTATTTT.

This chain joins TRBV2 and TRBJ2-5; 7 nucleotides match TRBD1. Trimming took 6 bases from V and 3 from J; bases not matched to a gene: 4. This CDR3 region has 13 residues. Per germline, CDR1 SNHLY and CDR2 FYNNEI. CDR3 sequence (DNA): TGTGCCAGCAGAACAGGGGCCAAAGAGACCCAGTACTTC. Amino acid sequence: CASRTGAKETQYF.

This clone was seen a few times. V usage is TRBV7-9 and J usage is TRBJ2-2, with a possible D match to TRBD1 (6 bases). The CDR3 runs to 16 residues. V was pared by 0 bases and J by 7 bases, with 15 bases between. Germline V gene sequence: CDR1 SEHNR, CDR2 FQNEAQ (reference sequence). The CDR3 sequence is CASSLALRTASGELFF. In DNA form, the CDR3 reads TGTGCCAGCAGCTTAGCGCTTCGGACAGCGAGCGGGGAGCTGTTTTTT.

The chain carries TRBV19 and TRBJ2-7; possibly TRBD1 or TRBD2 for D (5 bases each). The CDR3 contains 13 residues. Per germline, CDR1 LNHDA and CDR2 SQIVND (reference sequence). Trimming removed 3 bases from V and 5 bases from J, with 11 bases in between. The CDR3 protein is CASSMVRGNEQYF. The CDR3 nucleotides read TGTGCCAGTAGTATGGTGAGGGGAAACGAGCAGTACTTC.

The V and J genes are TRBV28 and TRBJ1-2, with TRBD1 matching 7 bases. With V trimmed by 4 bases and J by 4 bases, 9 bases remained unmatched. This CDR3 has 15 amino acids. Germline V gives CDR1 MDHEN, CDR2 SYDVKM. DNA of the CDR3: TGTGCCAGCAGTTCAGCCTTGACAGGGATCTATGGCTACACCTTC. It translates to CASSSALTGIYGYTF.